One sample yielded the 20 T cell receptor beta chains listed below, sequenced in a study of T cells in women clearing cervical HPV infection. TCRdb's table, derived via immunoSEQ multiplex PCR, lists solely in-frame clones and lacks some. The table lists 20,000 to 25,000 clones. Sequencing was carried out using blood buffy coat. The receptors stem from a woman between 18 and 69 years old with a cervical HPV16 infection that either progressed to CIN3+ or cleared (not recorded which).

The sequenced CDR3 bases are TGTGCCAGCAGTGAAGCGCTCAAGCGGCAAGAGACC. Translation gives CASSEALKRQET. The full-length CDR3 reads as CASSEALKRQETQYF. This chain links TRBV6-1 with TRBJ2-5; a weak D match, TRBD2 (5 bases). The read ends 3 residues early relative to the CDR3; the germline J gene fills the gap. Trimming took off 0 bases at V and 2 bases at J, with 10 bases between the two ends. The CDR3 is made up of 15 amino acids. Germline CDR1 reads MNHNS; CDR2 reads SASEGT.

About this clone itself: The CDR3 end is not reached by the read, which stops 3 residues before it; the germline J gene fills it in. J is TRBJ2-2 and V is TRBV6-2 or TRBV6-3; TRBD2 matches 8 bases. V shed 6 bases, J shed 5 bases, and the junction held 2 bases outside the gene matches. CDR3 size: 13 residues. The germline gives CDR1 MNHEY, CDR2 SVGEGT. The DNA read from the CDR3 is TGTGCCAGCAGAAGCGGGAGAACCGGGGAG. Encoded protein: CASRSGRTGE. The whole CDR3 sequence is CASRSGRTGELFF.

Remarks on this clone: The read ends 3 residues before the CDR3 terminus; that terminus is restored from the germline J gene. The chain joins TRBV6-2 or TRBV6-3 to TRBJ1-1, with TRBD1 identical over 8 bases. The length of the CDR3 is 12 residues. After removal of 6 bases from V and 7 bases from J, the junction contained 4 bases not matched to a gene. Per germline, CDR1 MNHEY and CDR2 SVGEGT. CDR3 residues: CASSQGTGEAFF. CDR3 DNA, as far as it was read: TGTGCCAGCAGCCAAGGGACAGGTGAA.

CDR3 in amino acids: CASSQVPIEAVPSYEQYF. The part of the CDR3 DNA that was read is TGCGCCAGCAGCCAAGTCCCCATTGAAGCGGTTCCCTCCTACGAG. V is TRBV4-1 and J is TRBJ2-7; D perhaps matches TRBD2 (5 bases). The read is 3 residues too short to cover the CDR3 end, so that end is filled in from the germline J gene. Germline values: CDR1 MGHRA, CDR2 YSYEKL. The length of the CDR3 is 18 residues. V shed 1 base and J shed 0 bases, with 19 bases lying between them.

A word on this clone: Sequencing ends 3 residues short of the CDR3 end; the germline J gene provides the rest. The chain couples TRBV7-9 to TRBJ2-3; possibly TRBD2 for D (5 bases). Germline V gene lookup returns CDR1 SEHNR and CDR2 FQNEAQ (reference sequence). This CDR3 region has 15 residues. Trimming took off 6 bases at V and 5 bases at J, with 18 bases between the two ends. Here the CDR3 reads CASRSLGRAGDTQYF. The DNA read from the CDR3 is TGTGCCAGCAGAAGTCTTGGGCGGGCGGGAGATACG.

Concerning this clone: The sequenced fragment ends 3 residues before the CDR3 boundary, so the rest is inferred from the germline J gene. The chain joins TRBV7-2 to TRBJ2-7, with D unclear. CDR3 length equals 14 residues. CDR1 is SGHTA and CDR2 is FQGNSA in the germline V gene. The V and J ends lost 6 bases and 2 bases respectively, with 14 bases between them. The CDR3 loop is CASRQGLVPYEQYF. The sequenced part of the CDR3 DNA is TGTGCCAGCAGACAAGGCCTTGTTCCCTACGAG.

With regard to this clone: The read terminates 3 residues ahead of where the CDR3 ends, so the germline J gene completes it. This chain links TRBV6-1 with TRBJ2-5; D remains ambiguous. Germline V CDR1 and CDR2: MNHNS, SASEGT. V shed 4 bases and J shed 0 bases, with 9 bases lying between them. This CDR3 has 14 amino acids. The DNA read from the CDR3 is TGTGCCAGCAGTGCTGGGCAGAACCAAGAGACC. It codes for CASSAGQNQET. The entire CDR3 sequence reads CASSAGQNQETQYF.

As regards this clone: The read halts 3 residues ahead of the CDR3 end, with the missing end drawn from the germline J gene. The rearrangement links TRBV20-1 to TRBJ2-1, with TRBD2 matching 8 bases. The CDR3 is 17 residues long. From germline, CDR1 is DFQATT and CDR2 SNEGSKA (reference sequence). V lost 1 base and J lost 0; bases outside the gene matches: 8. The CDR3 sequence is CSARGPAGASSYNEQFF. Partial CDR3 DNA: TGCAGTGCTAGAGGCCCAGCGGGAGCCAGCTCCTACAATGAG.

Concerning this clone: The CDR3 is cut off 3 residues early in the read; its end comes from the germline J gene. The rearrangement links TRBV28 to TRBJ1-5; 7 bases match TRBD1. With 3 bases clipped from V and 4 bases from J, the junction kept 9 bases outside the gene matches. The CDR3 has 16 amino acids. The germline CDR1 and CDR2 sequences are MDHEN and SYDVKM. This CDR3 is CASSFILRDSNQPQHF. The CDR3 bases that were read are TGTGCCAGCAGTTTCATCCTCCGGGACAGTAATCAGCCC. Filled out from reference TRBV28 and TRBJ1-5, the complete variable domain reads DVKVTQSSRYLVKRTGEKVFLECVQDMDHENMFWYRQDPGLGLRLIYFSYDVKMKEKGDIPEGYSVSREKKERFSLILESASTNQTSMYLCASSFILRDSNQPQHFGDGTRLSIL.

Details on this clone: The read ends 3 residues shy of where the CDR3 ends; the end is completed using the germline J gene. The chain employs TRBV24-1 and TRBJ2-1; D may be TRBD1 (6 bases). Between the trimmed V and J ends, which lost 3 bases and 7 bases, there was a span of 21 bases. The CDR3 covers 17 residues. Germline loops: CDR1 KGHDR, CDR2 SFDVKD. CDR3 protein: CATSDRNQGRAGNEQFF. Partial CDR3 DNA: TGTGCCACCAGTGATCGAAACCAGGGGCGCGCCGGGAATGAG.

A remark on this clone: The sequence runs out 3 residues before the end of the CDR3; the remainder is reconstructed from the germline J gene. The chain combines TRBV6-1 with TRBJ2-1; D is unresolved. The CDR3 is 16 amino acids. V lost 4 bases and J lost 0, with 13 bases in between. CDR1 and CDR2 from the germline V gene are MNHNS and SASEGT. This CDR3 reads CASSVWAGSSYNEQFF. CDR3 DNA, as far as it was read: TGTGCCAGCAGTGTTTGGGCCGGCAGCTCCTACAATGAG.

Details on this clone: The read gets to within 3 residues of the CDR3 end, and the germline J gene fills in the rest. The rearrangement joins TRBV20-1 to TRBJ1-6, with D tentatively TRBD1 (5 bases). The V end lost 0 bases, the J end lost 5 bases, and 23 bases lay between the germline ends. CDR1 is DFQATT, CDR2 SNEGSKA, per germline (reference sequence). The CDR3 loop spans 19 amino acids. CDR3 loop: CSAREGQGGSLRNNSPLHF. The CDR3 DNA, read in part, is TGCAGTGCTAGAGAGGGGCAGGGTGGGTCCCTACGTAATAATTCACCC.

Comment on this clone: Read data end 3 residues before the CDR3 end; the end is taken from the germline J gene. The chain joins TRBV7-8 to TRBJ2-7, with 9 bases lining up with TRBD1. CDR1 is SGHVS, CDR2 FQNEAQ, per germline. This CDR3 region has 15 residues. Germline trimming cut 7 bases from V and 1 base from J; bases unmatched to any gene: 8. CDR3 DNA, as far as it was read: TGTGCCAGCAACCAGGAGGGACAGGGTTCCTACGAG. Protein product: CASNQEGQGSYE. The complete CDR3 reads CASNQEGQGSYEQYF.

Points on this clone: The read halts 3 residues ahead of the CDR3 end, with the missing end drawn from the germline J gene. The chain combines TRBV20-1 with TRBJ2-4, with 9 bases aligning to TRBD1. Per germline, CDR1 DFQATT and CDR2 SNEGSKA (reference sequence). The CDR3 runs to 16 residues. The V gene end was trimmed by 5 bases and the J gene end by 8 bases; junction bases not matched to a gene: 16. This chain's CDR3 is CSAHALLDRGVDIQYF. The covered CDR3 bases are TGCAGTGCTCACGCCCTTCTGGACAGGGGAGTGGACATT.

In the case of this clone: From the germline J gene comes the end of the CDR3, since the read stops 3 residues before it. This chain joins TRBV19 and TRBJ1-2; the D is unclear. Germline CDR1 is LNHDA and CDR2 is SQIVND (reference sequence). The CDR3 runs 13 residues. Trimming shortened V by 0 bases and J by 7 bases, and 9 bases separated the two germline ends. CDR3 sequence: CASSIEGGIGYTF. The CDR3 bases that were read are TGTGCCAGTAGTATAGAAGGTGGTATTGGC.

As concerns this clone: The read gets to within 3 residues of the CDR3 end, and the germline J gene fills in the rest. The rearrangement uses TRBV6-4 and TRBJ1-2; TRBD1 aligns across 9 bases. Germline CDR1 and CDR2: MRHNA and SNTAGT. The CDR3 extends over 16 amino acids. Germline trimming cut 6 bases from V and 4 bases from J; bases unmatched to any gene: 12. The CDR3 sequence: CASRGVDTGGTYGYTF. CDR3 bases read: TGTGCCAGCAGAGGTGTAGATACAGGGGGCACCTATGGC.

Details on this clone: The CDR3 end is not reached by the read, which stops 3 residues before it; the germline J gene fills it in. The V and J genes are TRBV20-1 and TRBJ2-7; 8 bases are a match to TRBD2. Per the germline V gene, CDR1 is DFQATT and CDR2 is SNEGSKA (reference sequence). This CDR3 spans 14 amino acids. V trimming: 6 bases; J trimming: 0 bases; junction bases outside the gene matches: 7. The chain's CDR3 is CSAPGLGDSYEQYF. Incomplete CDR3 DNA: TGCAGTGCACCGGGACTAGGCGACTCCTACGAG.

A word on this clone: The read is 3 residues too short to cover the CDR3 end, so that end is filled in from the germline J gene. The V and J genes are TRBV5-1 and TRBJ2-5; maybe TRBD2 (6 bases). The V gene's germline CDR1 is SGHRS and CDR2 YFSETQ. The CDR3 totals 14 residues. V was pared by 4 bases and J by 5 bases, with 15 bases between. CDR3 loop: CASSLAGTRETQYF. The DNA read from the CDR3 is TGCGCCAGCAGCCTCGCGGGGACGCGGGAGACC.

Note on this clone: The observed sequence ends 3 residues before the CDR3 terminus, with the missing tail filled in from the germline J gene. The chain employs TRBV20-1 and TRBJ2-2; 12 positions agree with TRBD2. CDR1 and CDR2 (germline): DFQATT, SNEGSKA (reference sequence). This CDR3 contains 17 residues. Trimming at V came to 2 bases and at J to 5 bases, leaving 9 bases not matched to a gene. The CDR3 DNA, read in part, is TGCAGTGCTAGATCCACCCTAGCGGGAGGGCGTACCGGGGAG. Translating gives CSARSTLAGGRTGE. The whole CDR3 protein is CSARSTLAGGRTGELFF.

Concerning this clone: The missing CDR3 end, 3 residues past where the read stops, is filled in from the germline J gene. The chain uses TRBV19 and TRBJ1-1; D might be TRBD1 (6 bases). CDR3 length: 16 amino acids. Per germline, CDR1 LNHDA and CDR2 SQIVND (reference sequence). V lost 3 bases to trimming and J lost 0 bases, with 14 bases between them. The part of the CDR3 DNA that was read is TGTGCCAGTAGTATCACCCAGGGGCAAGTGAACACTGAA. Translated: CASSITQGQVNTE. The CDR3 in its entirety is CASSITQGQVNTEAFF.